One and the same sample provided the 8 T cell receptor beta chains below, sequenced in a study of blood T cells in healthy people across ages. A sample-barcoded 5' primer and a J-beta primer mix were used in a second PCR of roughly 6 to 11 cycles. Each CDR3 protein is one row after TCRdb ran MiXCR on the 5' RACE reads. Among 980,000 or so distinct CDR3 sequences listed, approximately 49% were seen once. The sequencing sample was made of blood. Source of these receptors: a man aged 25-45 years in good health.

The rearrangement uses TRBV4-3 and TRBJ2-3; D ambiguous. The length of the CDR3 is 13 residues. Trimming removed 2 bases at V and 5 bases at J, with 8 bases between. Germline V gene data show CDR1 as LGHNA and CDR2 as YSLEER. CDR3 sequence: CASSQRSGDTQYF. The CDR3 nucleotides are TGCGCCAGCAGCCAACGGTCCGGAGATACGCAGTATTTT.

This clonotype came up many times. The chain joins TRBV7-2 to TRBJ2-2; D gene unclear. CDR3 size: 15 residues. Germline V gene lookup returns CDR1 SGHTA and CDR2 FQGNSA. V lost 2 bases, J lost 1 base, and 8 bases lay in between. DNA of the CDR3: TGTGCCAGCAGCTTAAATCCGGGGAACACCGGGGAGCTGTTTTTT. Its protein is CASSLNPGNTGELFF.

This clonotype was found once. The chain employs TRBV20-1 and TRBJ2-1; tentative D call: TRBD2 (7 bases). This CDR3 comprises 15 residues. V lost 5 bases and J 7 bases, leaving 21 bases between the germline ends. Germline-derived CDR1 and CDR2 are DFQATT and SNEGSKA (reference sequence). The CDR3 loop reads CSAPPMGGGRNEQFF. The CDR3 DNA follows: TGCAGTGCTCCCCCTATGGGGGGGGGCAGAAATGAGCAGTTCTTC.

CDR3 sequence (DNA): TGTGCCAGCAGCCTCGGCGATTCAGGGGAAGATACGCAGTATTTT. Translation: CASSLGDSGEDTQYF. V usage is TRBV4-2 and J usage is TRBJ2-3, with a weak D call TRBD1 (6 bases). The germline V gene encodes CDR1 LGHNA and CDR2 YNFKEQ. The V gene lost 4 bases and the J gene lost 5 bases, with 16 bases spanning the gap. The CDR3 loop spans 15 amino acids.

The CDR3, as DNA: TGTGCCAGCAGCCTTACAGGGGCTCAGAACACCGGGGAGCTGTTTTTT. Translating it yields CASSLTGAQNTGELFF. J is TRBJ2-2 and V is TRBV7-2; 7 bases agree with TRBD1. V gave up 5 bases and J gave up 1 base; unmatched junction bases: 7. The CDR3 extends over 16 amino acids. Looked up from germline, CDR1 is SGHTA and CDR2 is FQGNSA.

The chain is built from TRBV7-2 and TRBJ2-3, with D tentatively TRBD1 or TRBD2 (7 bases each). The CDR3 is made up of 14 amino acids. Trimming took 8 bases from V and 1 from J, leaving 13 bases between them. Looked up from germline, CDR1 is SGHTA and CDR2 is FQGNSA. CDR3 protein: CASGGGTGTDTQYF. CDR3 DNA: TGTGCCAGCGGGGGGGGGACAGGCACAGATACGCAGTATTTT.

The chain employs TRBV6-2 or TRBV6-3 and TRBJ2-3; 9 bases align to TRBD2. The CDR3 has 15 amino acids. Germline-derived CDR1 and CDR2 are MNHEY and SVGEGT. Unmatched junction bases numbered 9, after V lost 5 bases and J lost 6 bases. CDR3 residues: CASSRAGGSPDTQYF. Written as DNA, the CDR3 is TGTGCCAGCAGTAGAGCGGGGGGCTCCCCGGATACGCAGTATTTT.

This clonotype was recorded once. This sequence joins TRBV11-2 and TRBJ2-3; maybe TRBD2 (5 bases). The CDR3 sequence is 15 residues long. V lost 5 bases and J 2 bases, leaving 14 bases between the germline ends. Germline V lookup: CDR1 SGHAT, CDR2 FQNNGV. The CDR3 nucleotides read TGTGCCAGCAGCACAGCCTCAGCGGTCACAGATACGCAGTATTTT. Its translation: CASSTASAVTDTQYF.